This TCR beta chain was obtained from a study of T cell repertoires in cytomegalovirus infection. TCRdb analysed the reads with MiXCR anew, one entry per CDR3 protein. The repertoire has about 570,000 distinct CDR3 sequences, approximately 40% of them found once; the top ten carry 48%. With 3 bases removed from V and 8 bases from J, the gap between germline ends came to 5 bases. The length of the CDR3 is 11 residues. Germline V gene lookup returns CDR1 MDHEN and CDR2 SYDVKM. In its sample, this clonotype was seen a few times. The antigen is undetermined. V and J are TRBV28 and TRBJ2-1; D not resolved. The source of this sequence is a human donor in good health (CMV status not recorded). Some clones in this sample may be carry-over from other donors' samples. Material: cultured PBMCs, obtained from culture after CMV antigen stimulation. CDR3 bases: TGTGCCAGCAGTTTTGAGGATGAGCAGTTCTTC. Translated, it gives CASSFEDEQFF.